This T cell receptor (beta chain) stems from a study of OX40 agonist ivuxolimab in advanced cancers. In the study overall: Patients were dosed with the agonistic anti-OX40 (CD134) antibody ivuxolimab. Allowance was made for prior anti-PD-1, anti-PD-L1 or anti-CTLA-4 therapy, and 40% to 45% had some. Intravenous ivuxolimab was administered to patients every 2 weeks at 0.01 to 10 mg/kg.

TCRdb keeps only in-frame clones here, not all; method: immunoSEQ multiplex PCR. The sample yields 30,000 to 45,000 clones, 80% to 95% seen once. The V end lost 7 bases, the J end lost 6 bases, and 13 bases lay between the germline ends. The length of the CDR3 is 13 residues. Germline V gene lookup returns CDR1 MDHEN and CDR2 SYDVKM. A word on this clone: Its cognate antigen is unknown.

Findings and caveats of the study: In CD8+ T cells, expanded clones were on average more numerous than in CD4+.

Sequenced material: CD4+ or CD8+ T cells sorted from blood, taken in a trial of the OX40 agonist ivuxolimab. The TCR comes from an adult with an advanced solid tumor such as melanoma, head and neck, liver or kidney cancer. This chain links TRBV28 with TRBJ1-5, with D tentatively TRBD1 (6 bases). The CDR3 spells CASTSGVSQPQHF. The CDR3 DNA sequence: TGTGCCAGCACCTCAGGGGTGAGTCAGCCCCAGCATTTT.